This TCR beta chain came from a study of CD8+ T cells in alopecia areata. Overall study findings and caveats: Researchers reported that TCR sharing among patients proved less clear than in mice, possibly HLA-linked. Higher clonality and more expanded CD8+ clones appeared in lesional than normal scalp.

Worth noting for this clone: The antigen is undetermined.

Germline V lookup: CDR1 MNHNY, CDR2 SVGAGI (reference sequence). The CDR3 runs to 13 residues. After removal of 8 bases from V and 2 bases from J, the junction contained 2 bases not matched to a gene. Following extraction, RNA underwent reverse transcription to cDNA, which served as the sequencing template. Measured with immunoSEQ multiplex PCR; TCRdb has only the in-frame clones, and not every one. The sample yields about 200,000 clones, 56% seen once. PBMCs were stained for CD3, CD4 and CD8, and CD4+ and CD8+ T cells were sorted. The chain carries TRBV6-6 and TRBJ1-5; 8 nucleotides agree with TRBD1. The TCR comes from a human donor in good health. Sequencing was performed on CD8+ T cells sorted from blood. The CDR3 DNA reads TGTGCCAGCCAGACAGGGGGCAATCAGCCCCAGCATTTT. Translation gives CASQTGGNQPQHF.